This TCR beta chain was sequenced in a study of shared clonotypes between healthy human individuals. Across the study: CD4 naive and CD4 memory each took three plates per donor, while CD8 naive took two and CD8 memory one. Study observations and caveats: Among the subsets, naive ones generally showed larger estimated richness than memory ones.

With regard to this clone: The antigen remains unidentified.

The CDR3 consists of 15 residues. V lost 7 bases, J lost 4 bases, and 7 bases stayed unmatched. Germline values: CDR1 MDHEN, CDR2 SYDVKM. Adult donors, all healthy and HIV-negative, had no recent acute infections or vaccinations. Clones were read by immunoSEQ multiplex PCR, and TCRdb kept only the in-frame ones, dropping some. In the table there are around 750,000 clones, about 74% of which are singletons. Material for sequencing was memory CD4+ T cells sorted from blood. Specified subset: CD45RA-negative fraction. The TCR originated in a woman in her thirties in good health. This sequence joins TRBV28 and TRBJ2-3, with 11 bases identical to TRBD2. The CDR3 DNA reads TGTGCCAGCACCGTAGCGGGAGGGCCGGCAGATACGCAGTATTTT. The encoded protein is CASTVAGGPADTQYF.